These 29 T cell receptor beta chains were all obtained from the same sample, sequenced in a study of vaccination and CD4 T cells after COVID-19. The treatment here: approximately nine-day PBMC culture with coronavirus spike peptide pools or control peptides (ViraFEST assay). An Oncomine TCR Beta short-read assay was used to sequence the DNA from cultured CD4+ T cells. TCRdb fed the PCR reads into MiXCR, producing one record per CDR3 protein. The sample lists 9,000 to 15,000 distinct CDR3 sequences; 64% were seen once. These receptors are not linked to any known antigen. Sequencing was performed on CD4+ T cells from blood, cultured in vitro. These receptors were obtained from a human donor who had recovered from COVID-19.

The chain carries TRBV19 and TRBJ1-6; 7 bases line up with TRBD1. J lost 7 bases, V lost 6 bases, and 9 bases had no gene match. Germline V gene sequence: CDR1 LNHDA, CDR2 SQIVND (reference sequence). The CDR3 covers 15 residues. CDR3 in amino acids: CASSPTGQPNSPLHF. DNA of the CDR3: TGTGCCAGTAGCCCGACGGGACAGCCAAATTCACCCCTCCACTTT. The variable domain in full, with the rest retrieved from reference TRBV19 and TRBJ1-6, is DGGITQSPKYLFRKEGQNVTLSCEQNLNHDAMYWYRQDPGQGLRLIYYSQIVNDFQKGDIAEGYSVSREKKESFPLTVTSAQKNPTAFYLCASSPTGQPNSPLHFGNGTRLTVT.

This chain connects TRBV7-2 to TRBJ1-1; D uncertain. With 0 bases removed from V and 4 bases from J, the gap between germline ends came to 9 bases. CDR3 length equals 14 residues. Germline V CDR1 and CDR2: SGHTA, FQGNSA. The CDR3 nucleotides are TGTGCCAGCAGCTTAGCGAGGACGGGCACTGAAGCTTTCTTT. It translates to CASSLARTGTEAFF.

The rearrangement uses TRBV20-1 and TRBJ1-1, with D uncertain. The CDR3 has 11 amino acids. Germline V lookup: CDR1 DFQATT, CDR2 SNEGSKA (reference sequence). The CDR3 reads CSATLSIEAFF. The CDR3 DNA is TGCAGCGCCACTCTAAGTATTGAAGCTTTCTTT.

The J gene is TRBJ2-1, the V gene TRBV24-1; no clear D. V lost 4 bases and J lost 2, with 11 bases in between. Germline loops: CDR1 KGHDR, CDR2 SFDVKD. The CDR3 contains 15 residues. Written as DNA, the CDR3 is TGTGCCACCAGTGAAAGTAACGGCCCCTACAATGAGCAGTTCTTC. It encodes CATSESNGPYNEQFF.

In its sample, this clonotype was seen a few times. The chain links TRBV11-1 to TRBJ1-5, with no clear D. The CDR3 spans 15 residues. Trimming took off 7 bases at V and 2 bases at J, with 15 bases between the two ends. Germline CDR1 and CDR2: SGHAT and FQDESV (reference sequence). CDR3 bases: TGTGCCAGCACCCCTAGGAGGTTTGGCAATCAGCCCCAGCATTTT. Protein sequence: CASTPRRFGNQPQHF.

The V gene is TRBV6-1, the J gene TRBJ1-1; D gene uncertain. CDR1 and CDR2 from the germline V gene are MNHNS and SASEGT. This CDR3 contains 12 residues. The V end was cut by 10 bases, the J end by 1 base, with 10 bases between. This CDR3 reads CATKTANTEAFF. DNA for the CDR3: TGTGCCACCAAAACCGCGAACACTGAAGCTTTCTTT.

The chain links TRBV2 to TRBJ2-3; 10 nucleotides line up with TRBD2. The CDR3 is 18 amino acids. Germline lookup yields CDR1 SNHLY and CDR2 FYNNEI. The ends lost 5 bases at V and 4 bases at J; junction bases unmatched: 15. CDR3 bases: TGTGCCAGCAGTTCCTGGGCCTTGAAGCGGGAGGGACCAGATACGCAGTATTTT. This gives the protein CASSSWALKREGPDTQYF.

The genes are TRBV7-2 and TRBJ1-1; D call uncertain. Germline CDR1 and CDR2: SGHTA and FQGNSA. V was cut by 5 bases and J by 1 base, with 11 bases left in between. The CDR3 sequence is 14 residues long. The CDR3 coding sequence is TGTGCCAGCAGCCTAACGAACCCGAACACTGAAGCTTTCTTT. Protein product: CASSLTNPNTEAFF.

This chain uses TRBV6-5 with TRBJ1-3, with D unclear. This CDR3 comprises 16 residues. CDR1 is MNHEY, CDR2 SVGAGI, per germline. V was cut by 0 bases and J by 1 base, with 10 bases left in between. CDR3 loop: CASSYSVPHSGNTIYF. In DNA form, the CDR3 reads TGTGCCAGCAGTTACTCGGTCCCCCATTCTGGAAACACCATATATTTT.

This chain joins TRBV7-9 and TRBJ1-5, with D unresolved. Trimming took off 5 bases at V and 4 bases at J, with 9 bases between the two ends. This CDR3 contains 13 residues. Per germline, CDR1 SEHNR and CDR2 FQNEAQ (reference sequence). The CDR3: CASSIDMNQPQHF. The CDR3 DNA follows: TGTGCCAGCAGCATAGACATGAATCAGCCCCAGCATTTT.

This clonotype was counted a single time. The chain joins TRBV7-9 to TRBJ2-7, with TRBD1 matching over 12 bases. The CDR3 is made up of 14 amino acids. Trimming at V came to 5 bases and at J to 2 bases, leaving 1 base not matched to a gene. Germline V CDR1 and CDR2: SEHNR, FQNEAQ (reference sequence). CDR3 bases: TGTGCCAGCAGCAGGGACAGGGGGCCCTACGAGCAGTACTTC. It specifies CASSRDRGPYEQYF.

The V and J genes are TRBV20-1 and TRBJ2-2, with no clear D. Between the trimmed V and J ends, which lost 3 bases and 6 bases, there was a span of 11 bases. The germline CDR1 and CDR2 sequences are DFQATT and SNEGSKA (reference sequence). This CDR3 has 13 residues. The CDR3 nucleotides read TGCAGTGCTAGGGGCCCCTATCCCGGGGAGCTGTTTTTT. It is translated as CSARGPYPGELFF.

V usage is TRBV7-2 and J usage is TRBJ1-2, with D perhaps matching TRBD1 (6 bases). This CDR3 contains 15 residues. Germline CDR1 reads SGHTA; CDR2 reads FQGNSA. Trimming pared 1 base from V and 8 bases from J, leaving 17 bases between. The CDR3 protein is CASSLDGGSVRGYTF. The CDR3 nucleotides are TGTGCCAGCAGCTTAGACGGGGGCAGCGTTCGCGGCTACACCTTC.

The chain combines TRBV11-2 with TRBJ2-2, with 7 bases identical to TRBD1. V lost 3 bases and J lost 2; bases outside the gene matches: 6. The CDR3 is made up of 16 amino acids. CDR1 is SGHAT, CDR2 FQNNGV, per germline. CDR3 in DNA: TGTGCCAGCAGCTTTCAAGGGGGCGGAAACACCGGGGAGCTGTTTTTT. As protein: CASSFQGGGNTGELFF. Full variable domain (remainder filled in from reference TRBV11-2 and TRBJ2-2): EAGVAQSPRYKIIEKRQSVAFWCNPISGHATLYWYQQILGQGPKLLIQFQNNGVVDDSQLPKDRFSAERLKGVDSTLKIQPAKLEDSAVYLCASSFQGGGNTGELFFGEGSRLTVL.

J is TRBJ1-2 and V is TRBV7-2; D remains unclear. This CDR3 comprises 12 residues. Germline V gene data show CDR1 as SGHTA and CDR2 as FQGNSA. Trimming removed 5 bases from V and 8 bases from J, with 12 bases in between. CDR3 in amino acids: CASSLTPSGYTF. The CDR3 coding sequence is TGTGCCAGCAGCCTCACACCCTCCGGCTACACCTTC.

This chain connects TRBV12-3 or TRBV12-4 to TRBJ1-5; possible D gene TRBD1, 5 bases. Trimming removed 8 bases from V and 2 bases from J, with 19 bases in between. The CDR3 runs to 16 residues. The CDR3 protein is CASASTGGVGNQPQHF. For the CDR3, the DNA is TGTGCCAGCGCCTCGACTGGAGGGGTCGGCAATCAGCCCCAGCATTTT.

V gene TRBV15 combines with J gene TRBJ2-7, with a possible D match to TRBD2 (5 bases). The V gene's germline CDR1 is LNHNV and CDR2 YYDKDF (reference sequence). Trimming stripped 4 bases from V and 2 bases from J, with 12 bases between. The CDR3 is 14 amino acids. Written as DNA, the CDR3 is TGTGCCACCAGCACAGGCGGGCTTCCCTACGAGCAGTACTTC. It codes for CATSTGGLPYEQYF.

The rearrangement links TRBV25-1 to TRBJ2-1, with 7 bases that match TRBD1. The CDR3 covers 13 residues. CDR1 is MGHDK, CDR2 SYGVNS, per germline. V lost 9 bases to trimming and J lost 10 bases; unmatched junction nucleotides: 12. CDR3 loop: CASQGDRRAEQFF. The CDR3, as DNA: TGTGCCAGTCAGGGGGACCGACGGGCGGAGCAGTTCTTC.

V gene TRBV15 combines with J gene TRBJ1-2, with D perhaps TRBD1 (5 bases). V was shortened by 1 base and J by 2 bases, with 14 bases between the two germline ends. Germline CDR1 reads LNHNV; CDR2 reads YYDKDF (reference sequence). The CDR3 is 16 amino acids. Here the CDR3 DNA reads TGTGCCACCAGCAGAGCGTCGGGGGATTCGAACTATGGCTACACCTTC. This sequence encodes CATSRASGDSNYGYTF.

This chain connects TRBV5-1 to TRBJ2-3, with D uncertain. V lost 0 bases and J 2 bases, leaving 10 bases between the germline ends. CDR1 SGHRS and CDR2 YFSETQ come from the germline V gene. This CDR3 comprises 15 residues. DNA of the CDR3: TGCGCCAGCAGCTTGGAGGCCGGTCTCACAGATACGCAGTATTTT. This codes for CASSLEAGLTDTQYF.

V gene TRBV6-5 combines with J gene TRBJ2-7, with a possible D match to TRBD1 (5 bases). V gave up 0 bases and J gave up 1 base, with 13 bases separating them. CDR1 is MNHEY, CDR2 SVGAGI, per germline. This CDR3 has 16 residues. The CDR3, as DNA: TGTGCCAGCAGTTACTCGAAGGGGCTGGGTTCCTACGAGCAGTACTTC. It specifies CASSYSKGLGSYEQYF.

The genes are TRBV6-5 and TRBJ1-6, with TRBD1 matching over 9 bases. Germline CDR1 reads MNHEY; CDR2 reads SVGAGI. The CDR3 spans 15 residues. Unmatched junction bases numbered 3, after V lost 2 bases and J lost 7 bases. This CDR3 reads CASSYTGTGNSPLHF. The DNA of the CDR3 is TGTGCCAGCAGTTACACCGGGACAGGGAATTCACCCCTCCACTTT.

CDR3 amino acids: CSARDEVGSTDTQYF. Here the CDR3 DNA reads TGCAGTGCTAGAGATGAGGTGGGAAGCACAGATACGCAGTATTTT. This chain connects TRBV20-1 to TRBJ2-3; D is ambiguous. Trimming removed 0 bases from V and 0 bases from J, with 10 bases in between. CDR1 is DFQATT and CDR2 is SNEGSKA in the germline V gene (reference sequence). This CDR3 spans 15 amino acids.

The gene calls are TRBV6-5 and TRBJ2-5, with 7 bases that match TRBD2. The ends lost 0 bases at V and 7 bases at J; junction bases unmatched: 8. The CDR3 extends over 15 amino acids. Germline CDR1 and CDR2: MNHEY and SVGAGI. The CDR3 protein is CASSYSNRGEGTQYF. CDR3 bases: TGTGCCAGCAGTTACTCGAATCGGGGGGAGGGGACCCAGTACTTC.

The rearrangement uses TRBV29-1 and TRBJ1-1, with D hard to call. Germline V lookup: CDR1 SQVTM, CDR2 ANQGSEA. V was pared by 0 bases and J by 1 base, with 6 bases between. The length of the CDR3 is 13 residues. CDR3 DNA: TGCAGCGTTGAAGATTACCAGAACACTGAAGCTTTCTTT. It is translated as CSVEDYQNTEAFF. Filled out from reference TRBV29-1 and TRBJ1-1, the complete variable domain reads SAVISQKPSRDICQRGTSLTIQCQVDSQVTMMFWYRQQPGQSLTLIATANQGSEATYESGFVIDKFPISRPNLTFSTLTVSNMSPEDSSIYLCSVEDYQNTEAFFGQGTRLTVV.

The gene calls are TRBV7-2 and TRBJ2-2; TRBD2 is a possible D gene (5 bases). Trimming left V 1 base short and J 1 base short, with 7 bases between. Germline CDR1 and CDR2: SGHTA and FQGNSA. This CDR3 has 15 amino acids. CDR3 amino acids: CASSLEAGNTGELFF. Written as DNA, the CDR3 is TGTGCCAGCAGCTTAGAGGCGGGGAACACCGGGGAGCTGTTTTTT. Based on the CDR3 plus reference TRBV7-2 and TRBJ2-2, the full variable domain is GAGVSQSPSNKVTEKGKDVELRCDPISGHTALYWYRQSLGQGLEFLIYFQGNSAPDKSGLPSDRFSAERTGGSVSTLTIQRTQQEDSAVYLCASSLEAGNTGELFFGEGSRLTVL.

The chain uses TRBV19 and TRBJ2-1, with TRBD2 as a possible D gene (5 bases). The germline gives CDR1 LNHDA, CDR2 SQIVND (reference sequence). The germline V and J ends were trimmed by 4 bases and 12 bases, with 13 bases remaining between them. This CDR3 comprises 12 residues. DNA of the CDR3: TGTGCCAGTAGTAGTCTGGCTAGCATGCAGTTCTTC. It is translated as CASSSLASMQFF.

V usage is TRBV7-6 and J usage is TRBJ2-6; a possible D gene is TRBD1 (6 bases). V lost 5 bases to trimming and J lost 2 bases, with 16 bases between them. The CDR3 has 17 residues. In germline, CDR1 is SGHVS, CDR2 FNYEAQ. The CDR3 sequence: CASSPQTGTTGANVLTF. The CDR3 DNA follows: TGTGCCAGCAGCCCACAAACCGGGACAACTGGGGCCAACGTCCTGACTTTC.

The V call is TRBV7-9, the J call TRBJ2-7, with D unresolved. Between the trimmed V and J ends, which lost 2 bases and 0 bases, there was a span of 5 bases. This CDR3 is built from 13 residues. Germline CDR1 SEHNR, CDR2 FQNEAQ (reference sequence). The CDR3, as DNA: TGTGCCAGCAGCTTATACTACTCCTACGAGCAGTACTTC. This encodes CASSLYYSYEQYF.